This T cell receptor (beta chain) was sequenced in a study of CD8 T cells in ankylosing spondylitis. This clonotype turned up a few times. V was pared by 3 bases and J by 5 bases, with 6 bases of the junction left unmatched. Germline assignment: CDR1 SGHAT and CDR2 FQDESV (reference sequence). CDR3 length: 16 amino acids. TCRdb re-derived calls from the 5' RACE reads in MiXCR, one entry per CDR3 protein. The table has roughly 260,000 distinct CDR3 sequences, 15% to 25% seen once. The gene calls are TRBV11-1 and TRBJ2-1; 11 bases map to TRBD2. Sample: blood, either unsorted or a sorted T cell fraction (not recorded which). The sequence came from a male donor with ankylosing spondylitis or in good health (not recorded which). As DNA, the CDR3 is TGTGCCAGCAGCTTCATACCGGGACTAGCGGACAATGAGCAGTTCTTC. Amino acids: CASSFIPGLADNEQFF.